Listed below are T cell receptor beta chains from one sample, sequenced in a study of blood T cell repertoires in COVID-19. Clones were read by immunoSEQ multiplex PCR, and TCRdb kept only the in-frame ones, dropping some. The data contain fewer than 110,000 clones, 70% to 90% of them seen just once; the ten biggest clones take up 4.9%. Sequenced material: peripheral blood. The origin of the receptors is a man between 40 and 49 years old with active or convalescent COVID-19. Both conserved end residues are part of each CDR3. A D gene is named only where the DNA matches it firmly. Clone size, where shown, is once, few, many, or a class for clones that have expanded.

TRBV27	few	TRBJ2-7	TRBD1	TGTGCCAGCAGTCGAATGGGACAGGGGGCGGACTACGAGCAGTACTTC	CASSRMGQGADYEQYF
TRBV4-1	.	TRBJ1-1	.	TGCGCCAGCAGCCAGCGGGGCGGGAACACTGAAGCTTTCTTT	CASSQRGGNTEAFF
TRBV14	.	TRBJ1-6	TRBD1	TGTGCCAGCAGCTATGGGGGGACAGTCAATTCACCCCTCCACTTT	CASSYGGTVNSPLHF
TRBV28	.	TRBJ2-7	TRBD1	TGTGCCAGCACCCGACAGGGGGCTGGCCCCGAGCAGTACTTC	CASTRQGAGPEQYF
TRBV7-9	.	TRBJ2-2	.	TGTGCCAGCAGCTTGGCACAGGGGAACACCGGGGAGCTGTTTTTT	CASSLAQGNTGELFF
TRBV7-2	once	TRBJ2-5	.	TGTGCCAGCAGCTTAGGGGGGGTTAGGGATGAGACCCAGTACTTC	CASSLGGVRDETQYF
TRBV2	.	TRBJ2-7	TRBD2	TGTGCCAGCAGTGAGGGCGGGAGCTACGAGCAGTACTTC	CASSEGGSYEQYF
TRBV28	.	TRBJ1-5	.	TGTGCCAGCAACTCCTGGAGGGTGGTATTGGCTAACAAGGATCAGCCCCAGCATTTT	CASNSWRVVLANKDQPQHF
TRBV7-8	.	TRBJ1-6	.	TGTGCCAGCAGAGGGGGTTATAATTCACCCCTCCACTTT	CASRGGYNSPLHF
TRBV30	.	TRBJ2-7	TRBD1	TGTGCCTGGACCCGGACAGGGGGCTGGGACGAGCAGTACTTC	CAWTRTGGWDEQYF
TRBV6-5	few	TRBJ2-3	.	TGTGCCAGCAGTCCGCCCGGCGGGGCAGATACGCAGTATTTT	CASSPPGGADTQYF
TRBV7-9	.	TRBJ2-1	TRBD2	TGTGCCAGCAGCTTGTTAGCGGGAGGGCCCAATGAGCAGTTCTTC	CASSLLAGGPNEQFF
TRBV28	.	TRBJ2-1	TRBD1	TGTGCCAGCAGTTTAAATCCGGGACAGGGGGAAGGGTTGGGGCAGTTCTTC	CASSLNPGQGEGLGQFF
TRBV5-1	.	TRBJ1-2	.	TGCGCCAGCAGGCGACAGGACAGCTATGGCTACACCTTC	CASRRQDSYGYTF
TRBV6-5	.	TRBJ2-6	TRBD2	TGTGCCAGCTCGCGGGGGGATGCCAACGTCCTGACTTTC	CASSRGDANVLTF
TRBV13	.	TRBJ1-2	TRBD1	TGTGCCAGCAGCTTAGGACAGGGGGCTTATGGCTACACCTTC	CASSLGQGAYGYTF
TRBV5-1	.	TRBJ1-6	.	TGCGCCAGCAGCATTACCGGGTCCTTCAATTCACCCCTCCACTTT	CASSITGSFNSPLHF
TRBV7-2	.	TRBJ1-4	.	TGTGCCAGCAGCTTACGCCAGGGGTATGGTGAAAAACTGTTTTTT	CASSLRQGYGEKLFF
TRBV7-9	.	TRBJ1-5	TRBD1	TGTGCCAGCAGCTTAGCGCTGACAGGGGGCCGCAATCAGCCCCAGCATTTT	CASSLALTGGRNQPQHF
TRBV11-2	.	TRBJ2-1	.	TGTGCCAGCAGCTTAGTTGCTATAGCGGAGGCCTACAATGAGCAGTTCTTC	CASSLVAIAEAYNEQFF
TRBV27	once	TRBJ1-1	.	TGTGCCAGCAGTTCTCCGACTGCCGGGGGCACTGAAGCTTTCTTT	CASSSPTAGGTEAFF
TRBV3-1/TRBV3-2	.	TRBJ1-1	.	TGTGCCAGCAGCCAAGTGAGCGCTGAAGCTTTCTTT	CASSQVSAEAFF
TRBV7-2	.	TRBJ2-3	TRBD2	TGTGCCAGCAGCTTAGCTAGCGGGGCAGATACGCAGTATTTT	CASSLASGADTQYF
TRBV6-5	.	TRBJ2-2	.	TGTGCCAGCAGTTACGGGACTCGGACCGGGGAGCTGTTTTTT	CASSYGTRTGELFF
TRBV18	.	TRBJ2-7	.	TGTGCCAGCTCACCAGGGGAGCCCTCCGCCTACGAGCAGTACTTC	CASSPGEPSAYEQYF
TRBV7-2	.	TRBJ1-1	TRBD1	TGTGCCAGCAGCTACCGGACAGGAATGAACACTGAAGCTTTCTTT	CASSYRTGMNTEAFF
TRBV13	.	TRBJ2-1	TRBD2	TGTGCCAGCAGCTTAGGGATTTTTGGACTAGCGGACAATGAGCAGTTCTTC	CASSLGIFGLADNEQFF
TRBV7-3	.	TRBJ2-7	.	TGTGCCAGCAGCTCAAACTCCTACGAGCAGTACTTC	CASSSNSYEQYF
TRBV4-3	.	TRBJ2-2	TRBD2	TGCGCCAGCAGCCCGGGACTAGCGGGAGCGGCCGGGGAGCTGTTTTTT	CASSPGLAGAAGELFF
TRBV11-2	.	TRBJ2-1	TRBD2	TGTGCCAGCAGACCGACTAGCGGGAGGAGTGAGCAGTTCTTC	CASRPTSGRSEQFF
TRBV29-1	once	TRBJ2-1	.	TGCAGCGTGTGGGCTAACCTCCCCGAGCAGTTCTTC	CSVWANLPEQFF
TRBV7-7	.	TRBJ2-3	TRBD2	TGTGCCAGCAGCTTAGGCCGGACTAGCGGGAGGCCCAGGGAAGATACGCAGTATTTT	CASSLGRTSGRPREDTQYF